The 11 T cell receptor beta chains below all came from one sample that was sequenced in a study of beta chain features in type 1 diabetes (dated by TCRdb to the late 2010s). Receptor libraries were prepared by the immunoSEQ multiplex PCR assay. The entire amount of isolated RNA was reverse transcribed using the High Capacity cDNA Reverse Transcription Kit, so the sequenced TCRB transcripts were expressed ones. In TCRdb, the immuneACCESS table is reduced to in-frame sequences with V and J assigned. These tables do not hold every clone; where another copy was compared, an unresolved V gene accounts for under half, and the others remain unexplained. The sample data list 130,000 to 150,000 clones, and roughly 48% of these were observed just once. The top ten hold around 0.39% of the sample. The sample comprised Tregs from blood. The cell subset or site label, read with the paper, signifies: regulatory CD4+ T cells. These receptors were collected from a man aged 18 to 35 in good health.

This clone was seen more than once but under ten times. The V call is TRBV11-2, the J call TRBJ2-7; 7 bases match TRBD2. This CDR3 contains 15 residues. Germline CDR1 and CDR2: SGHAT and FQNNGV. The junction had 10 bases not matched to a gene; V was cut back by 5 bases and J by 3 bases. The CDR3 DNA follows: TGTGCCAGCAGCCCCCGCCTAGCGGTCCTCTACGAGCAGTACTTC. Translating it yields CASSPRLAVLYEQYF.

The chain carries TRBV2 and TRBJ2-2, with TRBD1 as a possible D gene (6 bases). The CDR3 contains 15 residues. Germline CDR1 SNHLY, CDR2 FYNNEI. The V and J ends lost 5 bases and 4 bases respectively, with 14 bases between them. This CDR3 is CASSTQGHGTGELFF. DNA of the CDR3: TGTGCCAGCAGTACCCAGGGGCACGGCACCGGGGAGCTGTTTTTT.

The CDR3 DNA reads as TGTGCCAGCAGTCCGAATCGGAATGAGCAGTTCTTC. Translating it yields CASSPNRNEQFF. The chain is built from TRBV7-3 and TRBJ2-1; D remains ambiguous. Germline loops: CDR1 SGHTA, CDR2 FQGTGA. The CDR3 runs to 12 residues. V shed 6 bases and J shed 7 bases, with 10 bases lying between them.

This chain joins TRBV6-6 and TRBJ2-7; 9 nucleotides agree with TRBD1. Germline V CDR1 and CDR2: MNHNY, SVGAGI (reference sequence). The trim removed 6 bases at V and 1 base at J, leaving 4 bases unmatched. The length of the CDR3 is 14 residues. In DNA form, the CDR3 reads TGTGCCAGCAGGCCCGGACAGGGGTCCTACGAGCAGTACTTC. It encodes CASRPGQGSYEQYF.

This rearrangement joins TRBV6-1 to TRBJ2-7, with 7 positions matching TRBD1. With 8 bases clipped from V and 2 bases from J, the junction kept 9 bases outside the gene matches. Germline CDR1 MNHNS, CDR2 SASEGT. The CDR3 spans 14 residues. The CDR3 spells CASADRFITYEQYF. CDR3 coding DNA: TGTGCCAGCGCGGACAGGTTCATAACCTACGAGCAGTACTTC.

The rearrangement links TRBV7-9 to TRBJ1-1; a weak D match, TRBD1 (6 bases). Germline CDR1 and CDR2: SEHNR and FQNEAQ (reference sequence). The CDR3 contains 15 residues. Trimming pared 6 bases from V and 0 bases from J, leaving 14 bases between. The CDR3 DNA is TGTGCCAGCAGAGGACAGAACCACCTGAACACTGAAGCTTTCTTT. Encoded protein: CASRGQNHLNTEAFF. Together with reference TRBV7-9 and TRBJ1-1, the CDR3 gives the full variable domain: DTGVSQNPRHKITKRGQNVTFRCDPISEHNRLYWYRQTLGQGPEFLTYFQNEAQLEKSRLLSDRFSAERPKGSFSTLEIQRTEQGDSAMYLCASRGQNHLNTEAFFGQGTRLTVV.

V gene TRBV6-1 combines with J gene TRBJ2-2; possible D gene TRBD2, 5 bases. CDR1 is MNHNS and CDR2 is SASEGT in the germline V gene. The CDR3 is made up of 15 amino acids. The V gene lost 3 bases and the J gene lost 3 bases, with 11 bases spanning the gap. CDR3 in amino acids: CASSESVGDTGELFF. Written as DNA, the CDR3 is TGTGCCAGCAGTGAGAGTGTCGGGGACACCGGGGAGCTGTTTTTT.

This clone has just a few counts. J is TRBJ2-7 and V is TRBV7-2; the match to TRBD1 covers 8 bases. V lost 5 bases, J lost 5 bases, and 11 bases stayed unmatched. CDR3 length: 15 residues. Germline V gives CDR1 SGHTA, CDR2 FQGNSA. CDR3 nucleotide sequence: TGTGCCAGCAGCACCGGGACAGGTTATATAAACGAGCAGTACTTC. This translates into CASSTGTGYINEQYF.

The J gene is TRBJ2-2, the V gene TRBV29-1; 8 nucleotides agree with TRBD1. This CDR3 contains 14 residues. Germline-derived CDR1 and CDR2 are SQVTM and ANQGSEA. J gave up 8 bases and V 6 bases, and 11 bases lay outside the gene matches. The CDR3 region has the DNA TGCAGCGTCAGGGGGCGAGGTGGTGGAGGGGAGCTGTTTTTT. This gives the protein CSVRGRGGGGELFF.

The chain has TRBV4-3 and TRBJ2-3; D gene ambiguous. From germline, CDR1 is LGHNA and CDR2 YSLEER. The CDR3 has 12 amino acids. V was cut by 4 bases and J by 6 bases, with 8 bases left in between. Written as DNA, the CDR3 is TGCGCCAGCAGCCCAGACCGGGATACGCAGTATTTT. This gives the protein CASSPDRDTQYF.

In DNA, the CDR3 is TGTGCCAGCAGCTTGGGCCCGACGGGGATGGCTTACGAGCAGTACTTC. Translated: CASSLGPTGMAYEQYF. The genes are TRBV5-5 and TRBJ2-7; a weak D match, TRBD2 (5 bases). Germline CDR1 SGHKS, CDR2 YYEKEE (reference sequence). The CDR3 has 16 amino acids. Trimming took off 0 bases at V and 4 bases at J, with 17 bases between the two ends.